These 10 T cell receptor beta chains came from one sample sequenced in a study of control samples from healthy donors and cancer patients. Data came from immunoSEQ multiplex PCR; TCRdb stores just in-frame clones and leaves some out. Of about 120,000 clones in the sample, more than 85% are singletons; the top ten hold around 2.5%. Material: blood. The receptor set was obtained from a man aged 30 to 45 in good health.

V and J are TRBV11-2 and TRBJ1-1, with 10 bases lining up with TRBD1. CDR3 length: 18 residues. The ends lost 0 bases at V and 8 bases at J; junction bases unmatched: 15. CDR1 is SGHAT and CDR2 is FQNNGV in the germline V gene. The CDR3 DNA is TGTGCCAGCAGCTTAGAAGTGGGACAGGGGTCGACCTCGGGGGAAGCTTTCTTT. Translating gives CASSLEVGQGSTSGEAFF.

CDR3 loop: CASSLTRQGMETQYF. The CDR3 region has the DNA TGCGCCAGCAGCCTTACCCGACAGGGGATGGAGACCCAGTACTTC. The V gene is TRBV5-1, the J gene TRBJ2-5, with 8 bases identical to TRBD1. Unmatched junction bases numbered 10, after V lost 4 bases and J lost 5 bases. This CDR3 is built from 15 residues. The V gene's germline CDR1 is SGHRS and CDR2 YFSETQ.

With respect to this clone: The junction does not match germline at one end; this may be a read error. The same CDR3 arises from other DNA sequences in this sample as well. The chain is built from TRBV6-5 and TRBJ2-7; TRBD2 is a possible D gene (6 bases). CDR3 length equals 14 residues. In germline, CDR1 is MNHEY, CDR2 SVGAGI. This CDR3 reads CASSYADYNYEQYF. CDR3 bases: TGTGCCAGCAGTTACGCGGACTATAACTACGAACAGTACTTC.

The chain recombines TRBV7-9 with TRBJ2-3; no firm D call. The CDR3 is made up of 12 amino acids. The ends were cut back, 3 bases at V and 7 bases at J, with 8 bases in the middle. Germline values: CDR1 SEHNR, CDR2 FQNEAQ (reference sequence). The CDR3: CASSFRPNTQYF. In nucleotides, the CDR3 is TGTGCCAGCAGCTTCCGGCCGAATACGCAGTATTTT.

The genes are TRBV7-2 and TRBJ1-4, with 8 bases identical to TRBD1. The trim removed 1 base at V and 7 bases at J, leaving 5 bases unmatched. The CDR3 spans 15 residues. CDR1 is SGHTA, CDR2 FQGNSA, per germline. CDR3 nucleotide sequence: TGTGCCAGCAGCTTAGGGCAGGGGGCTCGTGAAAAACTGTTTTTT. Translation: CASSLGQGAREKLFF.

V usage is TRBV27 and J usage is TRBJ1-1; no reliable D call. V dropped 6 bases and J dropped 4 bases, with 21 bases sitting between them. The CDR3 runs 16 residues. The germline CDR1 and CDR2 sequences are MNHEY and SMNVEV (reference sequence). The CDR3 nucleotides are TGTGCCAGCAGCCCCACCGTGGGCAGGAAGGGCACTGAAGCTTTCTTT. The encoded protein is CASSPTVGRKGTEAFF.

This chain uses TRBV6-5 with TRBJ1-1; 8 nucleotides line up with TRBD1. V shed 2 bases and J 2 bases; nucleotides not matched to a gene: 4. This CDR3 is built from 15 residues. The V gene's germline CDR1 is MNHEY and CDR2 SVGAGI. The CDR3 region has the DNA TGTGCCAGCAGTTACCAGGGACAGGCCAACACTGAAGCTTTCTTT. This codes for CASSYQGQANTEAFF.

The rearrangement links TRBV4-1 to TRBJ2-2, with D uncertain. V was pared by 1 base and J by 1 base, with 7 bases between. From germline, CDR1 is MGHRA and CDR2 YSYEKL. The CDR3 sequence is 15 residues long. DNA for the CDR3: TGCGCCAGCAGCCAAGCCCCACAGAACACCGGGGAGCTGTTTTTT. Translating gives CASSQAPQNTGELFF.

This clone was detected only once. The chain combines TRBV18 with TRBJ2-7; TRBD1 agrees at 7 bases. The germline V gene has CDR1 KGHSH and CDR2 LQKENI. The CDR3 runs to 14 residues. V shed 2 bases, J shed 0 bases, and the junction held 1 base outside the gene matches. DNA for the CDR3: TGTGCCAGCTCACCAGAGGGGGCCTCCTACGAGCAGTACTTC. Amino acid sequence: CASSPEGASYEQYF.

The V call is TRBV3-1 (or the pseudogene TRBV3-2), the J call TRBJ1-1; D is unresolved. The CDR3 is 11 amino acids. CDR1 and CDR2 from the germline V gene are LGHDT and YNNKEL (reference sequence). Trimming shortened V by 8 bases and J by 4 bases, and 8 bases separated the two germline ends. The CDR3 loop is CASGRGTEAFF. The CDR3 nucleotides are TGTGCCAGCGGGCGGGGCACTGAAGCTTTCTTT.